The rows below give T cell receptor beta chains drawn from one sample of a study of vaccination and CD4 T cells after COVID-19. No antigen is known for these receptors. In TCRdb, the PCR reads were re-called with MiXCR into one record per CDR3 protein. This table has a few thousand distinct CDR3 sequences, 35% to 45% appearing once. Sample: CD4+ T cells from blood, cultured in vitro. The receptor set was obtained from a human donor in good health. The CDR3 runs from the conserved cysteine through the conserved F or W. D genes are given only for firm matches. Not all rows give a size; the values are once, few, many and, for expanded clones, a class.

clone_size | j_call | d_call | v_call | cdr3_aa | cdr3_nt
- | TRBJ2-7 | - | TRBV5-1 | CASSLGTPNYEQYF | TGCGCCAGCAGCTTGGGGACACCCAACTACGAGCAGTACTTC
few | TRBJ1-2 | TRBD1 | TRBV5-1 | CASSPTGGLNYGYTF | TGCGCCAGCAGCCCCACAGGGGGCCTTAACTATGGCTACACCTTC
- | TRBJ2-2 | - | TRBV7-4 | CASSVGGTEPGELFF | TGTGCCAGCAGCGTAGGAGGGACTGAGCCCGGGGAGCTGTTTTTT
- | TRBJ2-2 | - | TRBV6-1 | CASEGERTGELFF | TGTGCCAGCGAGGGGGAGCGCACCGGGGAGCTGTTTTTT
few | TRBJ1-5 | TRBD1 | TRBV6-1 | CASSTLQGVGHQPQHF | TGTGCCAGCAGTACTCTGCAGGGGGTAGGCCATCAGCCCCAGCATTTT
- | TRBJ2-2 | - | TRBV6-4 | CASSDGEATGELFF | TGTGCCAGCAGTGACGGGGAGGCCACCGGGGAGCTGTTTTTT
few | TRBJ2-2 | - | TRBV20-1 | CSARGQGHTGELFF | TGCAGTGCTAGAGGGCAGGGGCACACCGGGGAGCTGTTTTTT
- | TRBJ1-2 | - | TRBV27 | CASSLKGASTRSYGYTF | TGTGCCAGCAGTTTAAAGGGCGCGTCGACGAGAAGCTATGGCTACACCTTC
few | TRBJ1-5 | - | TRBV6-1 | CASGKGDSSNQPQHF | TGTGCCAGCGGTAAAGGGGATTCCAGCAATCAGCCCCAGCATTTT
- | TRBJ1-6 | - | TRBV20-1 | CSARRQGKIGSPLHF | TGCAGTGCTAGGAGGCAGGGGAAAATTGGTTCACCCCTCCACTTT
- | TRBJ1-1 | TRBD1 | TRBV10-3 | CAISTTDRGAAFF | TGTGCCATCAGCACTACCGACAGGGGTGCGGCTTTCTTT
few | TRBJ2-3 | - | TRBV2 | CASSPDTDTQYF | TGTGCCAGCAGTCCTGACACAGATACGCAGTATTTT
- | TRBJ2-7 | TRBD1 | TRBV19 | CASSEHRGLYEQYF | TGTGCCAGTAGTGAACACAGGGGGCTCTACGAGCAGTACTTC
- | TRBJ2-1 | - | TRBV20-1 | CSAKVISNEQFF | TGCAGTGCTAAGGTTATTAGCAATGAGCAGTTCTTC
- | TRBJ2-7 | - | TRBV7-7 | CASSLRRVYEQYF | TGTGCTAGCAGCTTAAGGAGGGTCTACGAGCAGTACTTC
- | TRBJ1-1 | - | TRBV7-8 | CASSLDFRGESFF | TGTGCCAGCAGCTTAGATTTTCGAGGCGAGTCTTTCTTT
- | TRBJ2-7 | - | TRBV6-2/TRBV6-3 | CASSLPTVYEQYF | TGTGCCAGCAGTTTGCCGACAGTTTACGAGCAGTACTTC
few | TRBJ1-5 | - | TRBV6-5 | CASSYSYEGGGQPQHF | TGTGCCAGCAGTTACTCGTATGAGGGCGGAGGTCAGCCCCAGCATTTT
- | TRBJ2-1 | - | TRBV7-9 | CASSPSQAEINEQFF | TGTGCCAGCAGCCCCTCCCAAGCGGAGATTAATGAGCAGTTCTTC
- | TRBJ2-3 | TRBD2 | TRBV6-4 | CASSASGGATDTQYF | TGTGCCAGCAGTGCTAGCGGGGGGGCTACAGATACGCAGTATTTT
- | TRBJ1-1 | - | TRBV30 | CAWSVQRSILATEAFF | TGTGCCTGGAGTGTACAGAGGTCGATTTTGGCCACTGAAGCTTTCTTT
few | TRBJ1-1 | - | TRBV25-1 | CASSEGVLATAVNTEAFF | TGTGCCAGCAGTGAAGGGGTCCTCGCGACAGCCGTGAACACTGAAGCTTTCTTT
- | TRBJ1-2 | - | TRBV12-3/TRBV12-4 | CASSSLLQGHYGYTF | TGTGCCAGCAGTTCCCTGCTCCAGGGGCACTATGGCTACACCTTC
- | TRBJ2-1 | - | TRBV6-1 | CASSEGSPYQFF | TGTGCCAGCAGTGAAGGTAGTCCATACCAGTTCTTC
- | TRBJ2-5 | - | TRBV5-3 | CASRYWGTQETQYF | TGTGCCAGCCGCTACTGGGGGACTCAAGAGACCCAGTACTTC
- | TRBJ1-6 | - | TRBV30 | CAWSESYSPLHF | TGTGCCTGGAGTGAAAGTTATTCACCCCTCCACTTT
- | TRBJ1-5 | - | TRBV12-3/TRBV12-4 | CASSDRNQPQHF | TGTGCCAGCAGCGACCGGAATCAGCCCCAGCATTTT
few | TRBJ1-2 | - | TRBV6-5 | CASRYGTDYGYTF | TGTGCCAGCAGGTACGGGACCGACTATGGCTACACCTTC